The 10 T cell receptor beta chains listed next were all sequenced from one sample in a study of response to subunit inactivated influenza vaccine. One entry per CDR3 protein, called by TCRdb with MiXCR from the RT-PCR reads. Of hundreds of thousands of distinct CDR3 sequences listed, 10% to 15% are singletons. This specimen was PBMCs from blood, taken more than 35 days after vaccination. The receptors here all came from a man between 45 and 60 years old who received an inactivated influenza vaccine.

This clonotype was found once. A much larger clonotype is one base distant, so this may be a read error. This chain connects TRBV5-1 to TRBJ2-7; 9 bases map to TRBD2. The CDR3 totals 15 residues. The germline V gene has CDR1 SGHRS and CDR2 YFSETQ. Trimming removed 3 bases from V and 3 bases from J; junction bases left unmatched: 7. The CDR3 DNA reads TGCGCCAGCAGCTCGGAAGCTAGCGGGAACTACGAGCAGTACTTC. The encoded protein is CASSSEASGNYEQYF.

This clonotype was seen only a few times. The chain couples TRBV24-1 to TRBJ2-3; no firm D call. With 0 bases removed from V and 3 bases from J, the gap between germline ends came to 9 bases. The length of the CDR3 is 15 residues. Germline-derived CDR1 and CDR2 are KGHDR and SFDVKD. In DNA, the CDR3 is TGTGCCACCAGTGATTTGGCGGACGTAACAGATACGCAGTATTTT. It is translated as CATSDLADVTDTQYF.

This clonotype was detected a few times. The rearrangement joins TRBV10-3 to TRBJ2-3; 7 bases map to TRBD2. The CDR3 totals 14 residues. The V gene's germline CDR1 is ENHRY and CDR2 SYGVKD. V shed 6 bases, J shed 5 bases, and the junction held 8 bases outside the gene matches. The CDR3 spells CAIRPSGPEDTQYF. CDR3 DNA: TGTGCCATCAGGCCTAGCGGCCCGGAAGATACGCAGTATTTT.

The chain joins TRBV15 to TRBJ1-1; TRBD1 matches 8 bases. Per germline, CDR1 LNHNV and CDR2 YYDKDF (reference sequence). CDR3 length equals 14 residues. J gave up 6 bases and V 7 bases, and 10 bases lay outside the gene matches. The CDR3 bases are TGTGCCACCAATCACCAGGACAGGGCAGCTGAAGCTTTCTTT. Its protein is CATNHQDRAAEAFF.

The J gene is TRBJ2-3, the V gene TRBV24-1, with TRBD2 matching 9 bases. Germline V gene lookup returns CDR1 KGHDR and CDR2 SFDVKD. This CDR3 region has 16 residues. The junction had 8 bases not matched to a gene; V was cut back by 4 bases and J by 4 bases. The CDR3 loop is CATSDTSSGNADTQYF. CDR3 DNA: TGTGCCACCAGTGACACATCTAGCGGGAACGCAGATACGCAGTATTTT.

This clonotype was counted between two and nine times. The chain joins TRBV4-1 to TRBJ1-2, with 7 positions matching TRBD1. Trimming took 4 bases from V and 4 from J; bases not matched to a gene: 9. This CDR3 comprises 15 residues. Germline V gene lookup returns CDR1 MGHRA and CDR2 YSYEKL. For the CDR3, the DNA is TGCGCCAGCAGCCTTAATCCGGGACAGAGCTATGGCTACACCTTC. Encoded protein: CASSLNPGQSYGYTF.

This clonotype was seen a handful of times. The chain combines TRBV20-1 with TRBJ2-7, with 7 bases fitting TRBD2. The CDR3 sequence is 16 residues long. Germline values: CDR1 DFQATT, CDR2 SNEGSKA (reference sequence). Trimming took 4 bases from V and 0 from J; bases not matched to a gene: 12. CDR3 sequence reads: CSATRSGAASSYEQYF. The CDR3 region has the DNA TGCAGTGCTACCCGGAGCGGGGCTGCAAGCTCCTACGAGCAGTACTTC.

At least ten counts were recorded for this clonotype. V gene TRBV6-5 combines with J gene TRBJ2-7, with a weak D call TRBD2 (7 bases). In germline, CDR1 is MNHEY, CDR2 SVGAGI. Deletions cut 0 bases from V and 6 bases from J, with 21 bases between. CDR3 length: 17 residues. The CDR3 DNA follows: TGTGCCAGCAGTTACTCCCCAGGGGCGGGGGCCGCCTCCGAGCAGTACTTC. Protein sequence: CASSYSPGAGAASEQYF.

This clonotype occurred a few times. The rearrangement links TRBV7-8 to TRBJ2-2; D unresolved. Per germline, CDR1 SGHVS and CDR2 FQNEAQ. CDR3 length: 15 amino acids. With 7 bases removed from V and 0 bases from J, the gap between germline ends came to 12 bases. The CDR3 DNA sequence: TGTGCCAGCACCGAAGGGCTTTCGAACACCGGGGAGCTGTTTTTT. Encoded protein: CASTEGLSNTGELFF.

This clonotype has just a few counts. The chain employs TRBV28 and TRBJ2-7, with D possibly matching TRBD2 (5 bases). Trimming stripped 9 bases from V and 1 base from J, with 22 bases between. The CDR3 runs to 16 residues. The germline CDR1 and CDR2 sequences are MDHEN and SYDVKM. CDR3: CASESAAALHSYEQYF. The DNA for the CDR3 is TGTGCCAGTGAATCAGCGGCGGCCCTTCATTCCTACGAGCAGTACTTC.